The entry below gives a single T cell receptor (beta chain) sequence along with its context. Its target is unknown. The germline gene is not matched at one end of the junction; a read error may be the cause. The sample originates from a study of tumor and adjacent non-tumor tissue in lung cancer. Overall study: There were 11 to 13 adenocarcinoma, 2 squamous cell carcinoma and 1 small cell lung cancer cases.

A modified ARM-PCR protocol with three rounds of nested PCR amplified TCRbeta. MiXCR was run by TCRdb on the multiplex PCR reads, yielding one entry per CDR3 protein. The profile covers roughly 90,000 distinct CDR3 sequences, with roughly three quarters appearing a single time and 21% taken by the ten largest. This sample's RNA came from whole unsorted tissue. Distant lung tissue was collected more than 3 cm away from the tumor edge. Between August and November 2014, newly diagnosed, chemotherapy-naive lung cancer patients underwent thoracic surgery in China. Findings of the study overall: Compared with tumor, normal lung showed significantly lower TCR diversity. Tumor repertoires had a smaller top 100 clone share than normal lung.

Sequences were obtained from distant non-tumor lung tissue. The clonotype originates from a woman between 45 and 65 years old with non-small cell lung cancer.

The CDR3 here is CASGLWGQLAADTQYF. CDR3 coding DNA: TGTGCCAGCGGCTTATGGGGCCAGCTAGCGGCAGATACGCAGTATTTT. The chain carries TRBV11-2 and TRBJ2-3, with 7 nucleotides matching TRBD2. The CDR3 runs to 16 residues. The germline V gene encodes CDR1 SGHAT and CDR2 FQNNGV.